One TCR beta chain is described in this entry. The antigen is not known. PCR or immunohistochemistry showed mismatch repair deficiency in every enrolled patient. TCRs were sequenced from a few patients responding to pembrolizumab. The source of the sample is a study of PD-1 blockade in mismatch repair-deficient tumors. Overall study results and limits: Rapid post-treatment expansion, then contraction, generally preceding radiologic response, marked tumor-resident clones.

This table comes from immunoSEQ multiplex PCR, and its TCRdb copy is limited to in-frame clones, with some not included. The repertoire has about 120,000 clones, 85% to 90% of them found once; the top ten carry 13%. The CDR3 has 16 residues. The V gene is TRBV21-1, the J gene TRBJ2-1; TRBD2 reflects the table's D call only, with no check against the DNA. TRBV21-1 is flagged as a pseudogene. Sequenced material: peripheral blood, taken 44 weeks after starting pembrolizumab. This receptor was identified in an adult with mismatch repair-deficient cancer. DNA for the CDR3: TGTGCCAGCAGCAAAAGAACCTGGCGGGAGATCAGTGAGCAGTTCTTC. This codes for CASSKRTWREISEQFF.